These 14 T cell receptor beta chains were all obtained from the same sample, sequenced in a study of identifying expanded T cells in peripheral blood. The protocol was immunoSEQ multiplex PCR, while the TCRdb copy is restricted to in-frame clones and leaves out a portion. In the table there are some 120,000 clones, about 80% of which are singletons. The sequenced material came from blood. These receptor sequences come from a person between 18 and 75 years old in good health.

The gene calls are TRBV5-4 and TRBJ2-3, with a possible D match to TRBD2 (6 bases). Trimming pared 7 bases from V and 6 bases from J, leaving 18 bases between. The CDR3 is 14 residues long. Germline CDR1 reads SGHNT; CDR2 reads YYREEE (reference sequence). The CDR3 sequence: CASGTSSIADTQYF. The CDR3 DNA is TGTGCCAGCGGCACTAGCAGTATCGCGGATACGCAGTATTTT.

V and J are TRBV2 and TRBJ2-5, with D hard to call. This CDR3 has 11 amino acids. Germline CDR1 and CDR2: SNHLY and FYNNEI. Trimming removed 5 bases at V and 1 base at J, with 2 bases between. In nucleotides, the CDR3 is TGTGCCAGCAGTATCCAAGAGACCCAGTACTTC. This gives the protein CASSIQETQYF.

The chain uses TRBV4-1 and TRBJ1-1; D is ambiguous. With 0 bases removed from V and 0 bases from J, the gap between germline ends came to 5 bases. CDR3 length: 14 amino acids. CDR1 is MGHRA and CDR2 is YSYEKL in the germline V gene. In DNA form, the CDR3 reads TGCGCCAGCAGCCAAGAACGGGTGAACACTGAAGCTTTCTTT. Its protein product is CASSQERVNTEAFF.

This clone came up a few times. This chain joins TRBV30 and TRBJ1-1; 8 nucleotides align to TRBD1. The CDR3 contains 13 residues. Germline-derived CDR1 and CDR2 are GTSNPN and SVGIG (reference sequence). With V trimmed by 0 bases and J by 11 bases, 8 bases remained unmatched. CDR3 coding DNA: TGTGCCTGGAGTGTTCAGGGGGCGCGACGGGCTTTCTTT. Its protein product is CAWSVQGARRAFF.

This rearrangement joins TRBV18 to TRBJ1-1; the D is unclear. Germline-derived CDR1 and CDR2 are KGHSH and LQKENI. Deletions cut 4 bases from V and 0 bases from J, with 15 bases between. This CDR3 comprises 16 residues. This chain's CDR3 is CASSRAHGGMNTEAFF. CDR3 coding DNA: TGTGCCAGCTCACGGGCCCATGGCGGCATGAACACTGAAGCTTTCTTT. The variable domain in full, completed from reference TRBV18 and TRBJ1-1, reads NAGVMQNPRHLVRRRGQEARLRCSPMKGHSHVYWYRQLPEEGLKFMVYLQKENIIDESGMPKERFSAEFPKEGPSILRIQQVVRGDSAAYFCASSRAHGGMNTEAFFGQGTRLTVV.

This clone was found a few times. V and J are TRBV11-3 and TRBJ1-1; tentatively, D is TRBD1 (6 bases). The CDR3 has 14 amino acids. Per germline, CDR1 SGHNT and CDR2 YENEEA. Trimming shortened V by 4 bases and J by 10 bases, and 19 bases separated the two germline ends. The CDR3 here is CASSSYRAGRVAFF. In DNA, the CDR3 is TGTGCCAGCAGCTCCTACAGGGCTGGCCGGGTAGCTTTCTTT.

The chain has TRBV27 and TRBJ1-1; no definite D call. Germline CDR1 and CDR2: MNHEY and SMNVEV (reference sequence). The CDR3 has 12 amino acids. V lost 6 bases to trimming and J lost 4 bases, with 9 bases between them. As DNA, the CDR3 is TGTGCCAGCAGCACGTGGGGCACTGAAGCTTTCTTT. Translation gives CASSTWGTEAFF.

The chain carries TRBV4-1 and TRBJ1-4; D remains ambiguous. The CDR3 runs to 15 residues. Looked up from germline, CDR1 is MGHRA and CDR2 is YSYEKL. With 2 bases removed from V and 5 bases from J, the gap between germline ends came to 12 bases. The CDR3 protein is CASSQTRQPNEKLFF. As DNA, the CDR3 is TGCGCCAGCAGCCAAACCCGGCAGCCCAATGAAAAACTGTTTTTT.

The chain is built from TRBV7-7 and TRBJ2-1; 12 bases line up with TRBD1. Looked up from germline, CDR1 is SSHAT and CDR2 is FNYEAQ (reference sequence). V was pared by 1 base and J by 8 bases, with 3 bases of the junction left unmatched. The CDR3 spans 15 residues. The CDR3 sequence is CASSLGGQGADEQFF. The CDR3 DNA follows: TGTGCCAGCAGCTTAGGGGGACAGGGGGCGGATGAGCAGTTCTTC.

The V call is TRBV10-3, the J call TRBJ2-7; TRBD1 agrees at 7 bases. V gave up 7 bases and J gave up 4 bases; unmatched junction bases: 7. This CDR3 has 13 amino acids. Germline CDR1 and CDR2: ENHRY and SYGVKD. The CDR3 protein is CAITLGRGYEQYF. CDR3 DNA sequence: TGTGCCATCACATTGGGCAGGGGGTACGAGCAGTACTTC.

The chain uses TRBV12-1 and TRBJ1-1. TRBV12-1 represents a pseudogene. This CDR3 has 13 amino acids. Here the CDR3 DNA reads TGTGCCAGCAGCCCTAAATTGAACACTGAAGCTTTCTTT. This gives the protein CASSPKLNTEAFF.

This chain links TRBV7-2 with TRBJ2-5; 9 bases map to TRBD2. J gave up 5 bases and V 3 bases, and 4 bases lay outside the gene matches. The CDR3 runs to 14 residues. From germline, CDR1 is SGHTA and CDR2 FQGNSA. CDR3 DNA sequence: TGTGCCAGCAGCTTCGGCGGGGGGGCGGAGACCCAGTACTTC. It yields the protein CASSFGGGAETQYF. Full variable domain (missing parts from reference TRBV7-2 and TRBJ2-5): GAGVSQSPSNKVTEKGKDVELRCDPISGHTALYWYRQSLGQGLEFLIYFQGNSAPDKSGLPSDRFSAERTGGSVSTLTIQRTQQEDSAVYLCASSFGGGAETQYFGPGTRLLVL.

This chain connects TRBV6-5 to TRBJ2-7; 9 bases fit TRBD1. The CDR3 has 15 residues. The V gene end was trimmed by 4 bases and the J gene end by 7 bases; junction bases not matched to a gene: 11. Germline values: CDR1 MNHEY, CDR2 SVGAGI. CDR3 DNA: TGTGCCAGCAGTTTCCTCTACAGGGGGCCAGGGGAGCAGTACTTC. Translation gives CASSFLYRGPGEQYF.

The chain links TRBV7-2 to TRBJ2-7, with 7 bases identical to TRBD1. The J segment lost 0 bases and the V segment lost 3 bases, leaving 8 bases of the junction unmatched. The CDR3 covers 16 residues. In germline, CDR1 is SGHTA, CDR2 FQGNSA. The CDR3 coding sequence is TGTGCCAGCAGCTTTCCCAAACGGGACAGCTCCTACGAGCAGTACTTC. Its protein is CASSFPKRDSSYEQYF. The full variable domain, with the rest looked up from reference TRBV7-2 and TRBJ2-7, is GAGVSQSPSNKVTEKGKDVELRCDPISGHTALYWYRQSLGQGLEFLIYFQGNSAPDKSGLPSDRFSAERTGGSVSTLTIQRTQQEDSAVYLCASSFPKRDSSYEQYFGPGTRLTVT.